This TCR beta chain is from a study of blood T cell repertoires in COVID-19 (dated by TCRdb to 2018 to 2020). With regard to the full study: Samples from collaborators originated in the United States, Italy and Spain and spanned both the acute and convalescent phases of COVID-19. Where available, HLA class I and class II types were obtained from metadata supplied by the sample provider rather than from assay-based typing. The repertoires were released in a freely available public database meant as a resource for research on the immune response to SARS-CoV-2. The material from the prospective study consisted of cDNA or gDNA derived from T cells, B-cell-depleted T cells, or PBMCs. Nearly every sample came with metadata listing a de-identified subject ID, COVID-19 status, age in years and sex. Subjects who had been exposed to COVID-19, were actively infected with it, or had recovered from it provided the deeply sampled blood TCRbeta repertoires that made up the dataset. The samples were drawn from two sources: the first 160 participants of the ongoing ImmuneRACE study, and 1,254 subjects contributed by 6 global collaborators.

Overall study outcomes, separate from this receptor: The amount of clinical and demographic metadata varied by source and participant and was provided uncurated.

The immunoSEQ Assay, a bias-controlled multiplex PCR, was used to amplify TCRbeta CDR3 regions from genomic DNA. In the paper's pipeline: Within the assay, amplification of reference gene primers was used to estimate how many nucleated cells each sample contained. To quantify the absolute abundance of each unique TCRbeta CDR3 rearrangement, sequence reads were collapsed and filtered. For each sample, productive Simpson clonality was calculated by taking the square root of Simpson's diversity index across productive rearrangements. Entries here come from immuneACCESS through TCRdb and include only in-frame sequences with V and J called. Some clones fail to appear in such tables; in the studies checked, an unresolved V gene covers under half of the shortfall, and the cause of the remainder is unknown. The V and J calls and clone size were taken over from that table, and D and trimming were inferred from the DNA. The sample yields fewer than 50,000 clones; 90% were counted once. 20% to 30% of the sample goes to the ten largest clones.

V is pared back by 6 bases and J by 0 bases, with 12 bases lying between the germline termini. The CDR3 starts with the cysteine, ends with the phenylalanine, and has 16 residues. This entry keeps only the CDR3 DNA: 48 bases, framed from base 1. CDR1 and CDR2 were assigned from the germline V gene as MDHEN and SYDVKM. Each collaborating institution followed its own protocols to collect whole blood in K2EDTA tubes. For TCRbeta analysis, collaborator samples were shipped as frozen whole blood, as isolated PBMCs, or as DNA extracted from either sample type. As concerns this clone: Its recognized antigen is unknown. The record has no base qualities; no much larger clone is one base away.

This clonotype was sampled from a man between 60 and 75 years old with active or convalescent COVID-19. The rearranged segments are TRBV28 and TRBJ2-6, and perhaps TRBD1 as D gene, on 6 matching bases. Sequences were obtained from peripheral blood. The DNA sequence is given as TGTGCCAGCAGACTGACAGGAAGCTCTGGGGCCAACGTCCTGACTTTC. It translates as CASRLTGSSGANVLTF.